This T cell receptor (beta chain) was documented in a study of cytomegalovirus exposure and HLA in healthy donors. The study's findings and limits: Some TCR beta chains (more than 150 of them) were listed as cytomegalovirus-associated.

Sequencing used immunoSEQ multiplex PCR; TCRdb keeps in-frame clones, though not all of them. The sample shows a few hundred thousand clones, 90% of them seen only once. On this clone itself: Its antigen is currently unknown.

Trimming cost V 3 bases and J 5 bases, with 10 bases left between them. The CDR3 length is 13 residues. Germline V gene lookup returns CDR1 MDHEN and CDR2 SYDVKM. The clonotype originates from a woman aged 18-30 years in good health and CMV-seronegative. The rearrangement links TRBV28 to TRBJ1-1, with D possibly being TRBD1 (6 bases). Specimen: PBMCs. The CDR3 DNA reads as TGTGCCAGCAGTTTTAGGGGGAGTACTGAAGCTTTCTTT. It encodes CASSFRGSTEAFF.